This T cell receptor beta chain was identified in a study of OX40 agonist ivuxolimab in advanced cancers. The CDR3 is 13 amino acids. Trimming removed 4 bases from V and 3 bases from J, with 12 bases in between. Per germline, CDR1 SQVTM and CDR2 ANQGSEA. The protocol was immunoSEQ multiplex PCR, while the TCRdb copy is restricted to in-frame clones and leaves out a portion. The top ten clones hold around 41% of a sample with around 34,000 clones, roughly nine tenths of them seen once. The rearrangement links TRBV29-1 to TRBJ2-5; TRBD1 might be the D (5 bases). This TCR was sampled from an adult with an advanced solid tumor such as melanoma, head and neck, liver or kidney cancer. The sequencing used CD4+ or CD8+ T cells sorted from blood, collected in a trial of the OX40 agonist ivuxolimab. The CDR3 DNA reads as TGCAGCGTTGCAGGGCCCACGGAAGAGACCCAGTACTTC. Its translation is CSVAGPTEETQYF.